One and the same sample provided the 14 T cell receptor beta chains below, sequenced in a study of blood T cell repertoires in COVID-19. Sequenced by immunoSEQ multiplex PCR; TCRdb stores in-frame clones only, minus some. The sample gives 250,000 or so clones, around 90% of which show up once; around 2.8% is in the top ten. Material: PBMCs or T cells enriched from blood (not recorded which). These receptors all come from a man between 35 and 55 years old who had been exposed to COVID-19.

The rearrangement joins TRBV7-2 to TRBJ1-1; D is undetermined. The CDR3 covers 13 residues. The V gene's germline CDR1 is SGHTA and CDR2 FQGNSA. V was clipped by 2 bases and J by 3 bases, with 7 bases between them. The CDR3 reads CASSLRRDTEAFF. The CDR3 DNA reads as TGTGCCAGCAGCTTACGAAGAGACACTGAAGCTTTCTTT.

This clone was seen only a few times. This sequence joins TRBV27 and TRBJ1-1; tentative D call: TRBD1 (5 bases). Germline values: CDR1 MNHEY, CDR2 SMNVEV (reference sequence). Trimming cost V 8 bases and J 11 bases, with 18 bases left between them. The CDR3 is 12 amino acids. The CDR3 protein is CASGGASRPAFF. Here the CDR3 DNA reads TGTGCCAGCGGCGGGGCTTCCCGGCCCGCTTTCTTT.

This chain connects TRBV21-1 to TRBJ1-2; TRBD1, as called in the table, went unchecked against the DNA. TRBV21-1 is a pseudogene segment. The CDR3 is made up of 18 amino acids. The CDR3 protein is CARGRSVMVRGPHYGYTF. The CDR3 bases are TGTGCCAGGGGGCGGTCCGTAATGGTAAGGGGGCCCCACTATGGCTACACCTTC.

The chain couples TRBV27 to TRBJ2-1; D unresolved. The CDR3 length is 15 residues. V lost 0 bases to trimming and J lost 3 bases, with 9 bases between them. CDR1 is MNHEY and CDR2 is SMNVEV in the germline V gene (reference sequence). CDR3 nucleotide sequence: TGTGCCAGCAGTTTATCCCCCGACATCTACAATGAGCAGTTCTTC. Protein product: CASSLSPDIYNEQFF.

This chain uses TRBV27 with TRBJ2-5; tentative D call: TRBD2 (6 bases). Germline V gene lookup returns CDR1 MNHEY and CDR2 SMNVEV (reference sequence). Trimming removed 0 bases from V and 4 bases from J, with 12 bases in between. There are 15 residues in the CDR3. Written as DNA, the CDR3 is TGTGCCAGCAGTTTATCCGGACTACCCCGAGAGACCCAGTACTTC. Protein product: CASSLSGLPRETQYF.

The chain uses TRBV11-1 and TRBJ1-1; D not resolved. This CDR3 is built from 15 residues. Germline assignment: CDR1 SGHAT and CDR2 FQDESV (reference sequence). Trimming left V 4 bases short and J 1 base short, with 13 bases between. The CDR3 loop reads CASSSLTYSNTEAFF. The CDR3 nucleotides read TGTGCCAGCAGCTCTCTGACTTACTCGAACACTGAAGCTTTCTTT.

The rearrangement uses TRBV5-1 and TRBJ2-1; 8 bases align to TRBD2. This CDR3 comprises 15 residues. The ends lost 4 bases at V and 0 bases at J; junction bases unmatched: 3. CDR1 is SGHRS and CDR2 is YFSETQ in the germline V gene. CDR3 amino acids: CASSALAASYNEQFF. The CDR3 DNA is TGCGCCAGCAGCGCACTAGCGGCCTCCTACAATGAGCAGTTCTTC.

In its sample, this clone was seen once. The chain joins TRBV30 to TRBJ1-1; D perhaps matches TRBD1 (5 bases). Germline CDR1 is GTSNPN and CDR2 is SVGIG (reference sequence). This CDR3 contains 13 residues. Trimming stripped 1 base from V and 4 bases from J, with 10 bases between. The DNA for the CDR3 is TGTGCCTGGAGTGGTCAGGGATCCACTGAAGCTTTCTTT. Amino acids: CAWSGQGSTEAFF. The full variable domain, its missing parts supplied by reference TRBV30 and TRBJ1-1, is SQTIHQWPATLVQPVGSPLSLECTVEGTSNPNLYWYRQAAGRGLQLLFYSVGIGQISSEVPQNLSASRPQDRQFILSSKKLLLSDSGFYLCAWSGQGSTEAFFGQGTRLTVV.

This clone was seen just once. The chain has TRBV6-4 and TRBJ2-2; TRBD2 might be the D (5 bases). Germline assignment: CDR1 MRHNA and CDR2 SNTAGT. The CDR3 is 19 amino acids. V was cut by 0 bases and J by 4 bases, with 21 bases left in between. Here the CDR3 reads CASSDSTQIEVGGTGELFF. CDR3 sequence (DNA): TGTGCCAGCAGTGACTCGACACAAATTGAGGTAGGAGGCACCGGGGAGCTGTTTTTT.

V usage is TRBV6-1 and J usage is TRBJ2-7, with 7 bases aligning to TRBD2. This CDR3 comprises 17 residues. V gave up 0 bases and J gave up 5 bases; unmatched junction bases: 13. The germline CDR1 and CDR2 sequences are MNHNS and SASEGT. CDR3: CASSEAVRLAAIDEQYF. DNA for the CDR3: TGTGCCAGCAGTGAAGCGGTCCGCCTAGCGGCAATCGACGAGCAGTACTTC.

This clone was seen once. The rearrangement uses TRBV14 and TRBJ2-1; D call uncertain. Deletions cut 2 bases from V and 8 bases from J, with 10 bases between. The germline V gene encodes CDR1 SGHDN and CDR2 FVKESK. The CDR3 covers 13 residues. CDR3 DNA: TGTGCCAGCAGCCAATCTACCCCCTATGAGCAGTTCTTC. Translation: CASSQSTPYEQFF.

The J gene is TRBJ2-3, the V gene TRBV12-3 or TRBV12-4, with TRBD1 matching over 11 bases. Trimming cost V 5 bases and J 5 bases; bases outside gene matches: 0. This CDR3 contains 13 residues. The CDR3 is CASSGTGGDTQYF. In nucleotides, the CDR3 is TGTGCCAGCAGTGGGACAGGGGGAGATACGCAGTATTTT.

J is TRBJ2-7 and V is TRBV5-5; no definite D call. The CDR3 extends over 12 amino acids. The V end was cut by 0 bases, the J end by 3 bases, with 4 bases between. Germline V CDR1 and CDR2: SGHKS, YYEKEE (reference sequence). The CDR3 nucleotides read TGTGCCAGCAGCTTGGACGGCTACGAGCAGTACTTC. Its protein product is CASSLDGYEQYF.

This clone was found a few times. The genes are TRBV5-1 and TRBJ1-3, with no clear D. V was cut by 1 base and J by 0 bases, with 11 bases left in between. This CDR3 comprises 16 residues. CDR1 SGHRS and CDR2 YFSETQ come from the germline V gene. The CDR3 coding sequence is TGCGCCAGCAGCTTGAACAGTGCTAACTCTGGAAACACCATATATTTT. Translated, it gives CASSLNSANSGNTIYF.